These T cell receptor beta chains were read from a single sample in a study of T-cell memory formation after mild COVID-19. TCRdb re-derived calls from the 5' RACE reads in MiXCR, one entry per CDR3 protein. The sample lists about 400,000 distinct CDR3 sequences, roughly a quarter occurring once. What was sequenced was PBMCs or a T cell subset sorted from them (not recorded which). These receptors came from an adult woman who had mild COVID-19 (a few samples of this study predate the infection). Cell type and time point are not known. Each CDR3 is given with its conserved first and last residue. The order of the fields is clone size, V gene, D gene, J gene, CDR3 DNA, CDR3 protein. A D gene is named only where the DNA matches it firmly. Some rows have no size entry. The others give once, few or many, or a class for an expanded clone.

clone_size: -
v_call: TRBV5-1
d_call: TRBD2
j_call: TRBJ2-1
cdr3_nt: TGCGCCAGCAGCCCAGACAGCGGGGGAGTCGAGTACAATGAGCAGTTCTTC
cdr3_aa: CASSPDSGGVEYNEQFF

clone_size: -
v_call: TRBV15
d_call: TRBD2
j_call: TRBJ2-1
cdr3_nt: TGTGCCACCAGTACCCTAGCGGGGGACAATGAGCAGTTCTTC
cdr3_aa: CATSTLAGDNEQFF

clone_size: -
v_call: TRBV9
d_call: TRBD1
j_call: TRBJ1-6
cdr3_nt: TGTGCCAGCAGCCCAAGGGACAGCCCTTCGAGCTCCTATAATTCACCCCTCCACTTT
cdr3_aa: CASSPRDSPSSSYNSPLHF

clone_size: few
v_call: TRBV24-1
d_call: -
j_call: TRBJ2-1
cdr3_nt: TGTGCCACCAGTGATTCCGGCGGCTATACTTACAATGAGCAGTTCTTC
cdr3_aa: CATSDSGGYTYNEQFF

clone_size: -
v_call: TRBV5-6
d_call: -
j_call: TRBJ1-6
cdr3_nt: TGTGCCAGCAGCTCGGGACTTCGAGGAAGTTCACCCCTCCACTTT
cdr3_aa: CASSSGLRGSSPLHF

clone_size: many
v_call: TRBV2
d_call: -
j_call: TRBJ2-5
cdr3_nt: TGTGCCAGCAGTGATTCTTCCGGGTGGGGTGGCGAGACCCAGTACTTC
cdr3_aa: CASSDSSGWGGETQYF

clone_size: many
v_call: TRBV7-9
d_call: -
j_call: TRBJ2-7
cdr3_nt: TGTGCCAGCAGCCCGGGACGGTCCTACGAGCAGTACTTC
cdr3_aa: CASSPGRSYEQYF

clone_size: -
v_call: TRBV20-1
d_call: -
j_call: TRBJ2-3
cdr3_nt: TGCAGTGGAGGGTACACAGATACGCAGTATTTT
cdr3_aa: CSGGYTDTQYF

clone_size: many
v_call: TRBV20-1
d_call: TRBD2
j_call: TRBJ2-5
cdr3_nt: TGCAGTGCTAGACCCTCCGGGACTACCTGGGAGACCCAGTACTTC
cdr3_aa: CSARPSGTTWETQYF

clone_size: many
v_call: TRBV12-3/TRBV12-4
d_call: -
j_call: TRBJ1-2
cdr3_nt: TGTGCCAGCAGTTCGAGCAGGGGATATGGCTACACCTTC
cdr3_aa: CASSSSRGYGYTF

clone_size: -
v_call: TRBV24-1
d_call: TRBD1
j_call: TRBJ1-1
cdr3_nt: TGTGCCACCAGTGATTCCCGGACAGGGGGTAGGACTGAAGCTTTCTTT
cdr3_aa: CATSDSRTGGRTEAFF

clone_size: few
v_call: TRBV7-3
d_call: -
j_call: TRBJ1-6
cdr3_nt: TGTGCCAGCAGCCTAACATCGGCTTCACCCCTCCACTTT
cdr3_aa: CASSLTSASPLHF

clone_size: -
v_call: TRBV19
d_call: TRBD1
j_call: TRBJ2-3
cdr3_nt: TGTGCCAGTAGCGGACAGGGGGCGGCAGATACGCAGTATTTT
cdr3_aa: CASSGQGAADTQYF

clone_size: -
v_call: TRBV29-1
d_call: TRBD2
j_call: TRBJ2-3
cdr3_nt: TGCAGCGTTGAAGTTGCGGCACTAGCGGGTTTCACAGATACGCAGTATTTT
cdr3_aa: CSVEVAALAGFTDTQYF

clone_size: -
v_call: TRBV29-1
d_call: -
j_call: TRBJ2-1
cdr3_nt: TGCAGCGTTTCGGACAATGAGCAGTTCTTC
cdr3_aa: CSVSDNEQFF

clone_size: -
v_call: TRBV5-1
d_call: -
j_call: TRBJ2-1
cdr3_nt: TGCGCCAGCAGCTTGGGCGGCAGGGGGGATGAGCAGTTCTTC
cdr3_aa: CASSLGGRGDEQFF

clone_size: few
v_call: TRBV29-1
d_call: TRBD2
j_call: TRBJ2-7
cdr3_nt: TGCAGCGTTGGGTTCCTAGCGGGGGCCTACGAGCAGTACTTC
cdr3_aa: CSVGFLAGAYEQYF

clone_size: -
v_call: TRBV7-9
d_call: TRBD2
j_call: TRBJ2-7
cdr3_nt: TGTGCCAGTAGTCCGCGACTAGCAGGTCGGTACGAGCAGTACTTC
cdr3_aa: CASSPRLAGRYEQYF

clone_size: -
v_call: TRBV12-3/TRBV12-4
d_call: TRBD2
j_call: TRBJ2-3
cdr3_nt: TGTGCCAGCAGTCCCGGGACGGGGGGTTGGACGCAGTATTTT
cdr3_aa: CASSPGTGGWTQYF

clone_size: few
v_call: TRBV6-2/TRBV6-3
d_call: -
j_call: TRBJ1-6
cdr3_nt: TGTGCCGGATCCCACAGGGAAAATTCACCCCTCCACTTT
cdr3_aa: CAGSHRENSPLHF

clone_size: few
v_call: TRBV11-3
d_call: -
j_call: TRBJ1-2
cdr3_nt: TGTGCCAGCAGCTTGGGCGAGGGACCCCTAGGCTACACCTTC
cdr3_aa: CASSLGEGPLGYTF

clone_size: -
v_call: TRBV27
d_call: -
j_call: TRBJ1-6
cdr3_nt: TGTGCCAGCAGTTGGACCGGGATCCGGGGAGATAATTCACCCCTCCACTTT
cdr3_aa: CASSWTGIRGDNSPLHF

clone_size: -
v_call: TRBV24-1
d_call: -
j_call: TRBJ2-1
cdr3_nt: TGTGCCACCAGTGATCCTGCGGTGCGACCGTACAATGAGCAGTTCTTC
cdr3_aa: CATSDPAVRPYNEQFF

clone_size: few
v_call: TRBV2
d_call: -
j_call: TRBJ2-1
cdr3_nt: TGTGCCAGCAGTGGGCGCAGTATCAATGAGCAGTTCTTC
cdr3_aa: CASSGRSINEQFF

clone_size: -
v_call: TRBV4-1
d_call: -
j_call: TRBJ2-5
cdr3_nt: TGCGCCAGCAGCCACGAAGGGGTGGAGACCCAGTACTTC
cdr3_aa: CASSHEGVETQYF

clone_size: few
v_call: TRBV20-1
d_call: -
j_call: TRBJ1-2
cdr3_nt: TGCAGTGCTAGAGACCTCAGGACAGATAATGGCTACACCTTC
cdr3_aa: CSARDLRTDNGYTF

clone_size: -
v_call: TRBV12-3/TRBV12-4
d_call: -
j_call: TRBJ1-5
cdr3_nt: TGTGCCAGCAGTTTACAAGGGGCCAGCAATCAGCCCCAGCATTTT
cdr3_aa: CASSLQGASNQPQHF

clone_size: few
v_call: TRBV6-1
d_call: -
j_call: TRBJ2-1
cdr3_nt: TGTGCCAGCAGTGAAAGATTGGGGGATGCGGTTAATGAGCAGTTCTTC
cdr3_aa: CASSERLGDAVNEQFF

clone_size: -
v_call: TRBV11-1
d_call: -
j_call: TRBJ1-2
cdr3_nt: TGTGCCAGCAGCTTAGCGCAGGGCTACTATGGCTACACCTTC
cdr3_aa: CASSLAQGYYGYTF

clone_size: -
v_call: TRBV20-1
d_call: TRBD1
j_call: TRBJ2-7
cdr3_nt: TGCAGTGCGCCGGGACAGAAATCCTACGAGCAGTACTTC
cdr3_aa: CSAPGQKSYEQYF

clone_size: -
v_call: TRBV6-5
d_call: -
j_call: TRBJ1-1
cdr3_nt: TGTGCCAGCAGTTACGCAGGGGACGCTTTCTTT
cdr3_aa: CASSYAGDAFF

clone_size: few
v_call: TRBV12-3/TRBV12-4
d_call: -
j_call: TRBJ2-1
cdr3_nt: TGTGCCAGCAGGAGATTAGCCGCCGCCGGGAATGAGCAGTTCTTC
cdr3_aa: CASRRLAAAGNEQFF

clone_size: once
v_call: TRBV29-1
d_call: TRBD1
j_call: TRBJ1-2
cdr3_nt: TGCAGCGTCGGGGGGACAGGGGTCTACTATGGCTACACCTTC
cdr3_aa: CSVGGTGVYYGYTF

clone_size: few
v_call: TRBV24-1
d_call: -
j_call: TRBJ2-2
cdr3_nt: TGTGCCACCAGTGATCGACGGTACACCGGGGAGCTGTTTTTT
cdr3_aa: CATSDRRYTGELFF

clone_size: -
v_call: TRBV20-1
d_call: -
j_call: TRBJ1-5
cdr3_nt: TGCAGTGCTAGAGACGAAGTTTATAGCAATCAGCCCCAGCATTTT
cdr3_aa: CSARDEVYSNQPQHF

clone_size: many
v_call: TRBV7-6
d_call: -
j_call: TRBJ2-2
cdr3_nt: TGTGCCAGCAGCTCGGAGACAGGCAACACCGGGGAGCTGTTTTTT
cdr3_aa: CASSSETGNTGELFF

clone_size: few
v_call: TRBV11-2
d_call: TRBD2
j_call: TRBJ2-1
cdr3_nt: TGTGCCAGCAGCCCCCGGCGGGAGAGCTCCTACAATGAGCAGTTCTTC
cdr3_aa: CASSPRRESSYNEQFF

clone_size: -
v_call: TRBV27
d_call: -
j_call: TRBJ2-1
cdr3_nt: TGTGCCAGCAGTTTAGTCCAGGGGCACAATGAGCAGTTCTTC
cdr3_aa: CASSLVQGHNEQFF

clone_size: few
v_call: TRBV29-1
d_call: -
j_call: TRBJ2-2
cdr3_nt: TGCAGCGTTGAAGGCGACCTTAAGAACACCGGGGAGCTGTTTTTT
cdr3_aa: CSVEGDLKNTGELFF

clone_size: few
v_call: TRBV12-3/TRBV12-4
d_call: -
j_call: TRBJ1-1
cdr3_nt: TGTGCCAGCAGCCTCTCGCTGGGATGGAGCACTGAAGCTTTCTTT
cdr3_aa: CASSLSLGWSTEAFF

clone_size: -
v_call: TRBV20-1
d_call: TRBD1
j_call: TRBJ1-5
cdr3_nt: TGCAGTGCAAGCGGACAGGGGAGCAATCAGCCCCAGCATTTT
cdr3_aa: CSASGQGSNQPQHF

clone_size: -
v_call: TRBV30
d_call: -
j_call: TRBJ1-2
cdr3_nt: TGTGCCTGGACAAAAGGGGCAGGGGATGGCTACACCTTC
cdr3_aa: CAWTKGAGDGYTF

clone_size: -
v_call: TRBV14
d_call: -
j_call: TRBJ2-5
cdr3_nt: TGTGCCAGCAGCCAAGATAAAGGGACCCAGTACTTC
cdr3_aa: CASSQDKGTQYF

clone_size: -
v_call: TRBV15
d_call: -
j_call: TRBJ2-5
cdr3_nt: TGTGCCACCAGCAGAGATCAGCTAGCCCCAGAGACCCAGTACTTC
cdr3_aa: CATSRDQLAPETQYF

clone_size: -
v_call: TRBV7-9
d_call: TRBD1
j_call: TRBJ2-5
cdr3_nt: TGTGCCAGCAGCTTACGAGGGGGCGAATATCAAGAGACCCAGTACTTC
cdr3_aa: CASSLRGGEYQETQYF